Listed below are T cell receptor beta chains from one sample, sequenced in a study of Ad26.COV2.S vaccination and SARS-CoV-2 variants. The data were produced by immunoSEQ multiplex PCR, yet TCRdb's version contains in-frame clones alone and is incomplete. The table lists around 250,000 clones, around 87% of them singletons. The sample was peripheral blood, taken in a trial of Ad26.COV2.S vaccine versus placebo. These receptors all come from a person between 18 and 65 years old who received the Ad26.COV2.S COVID-19 vaccine or a placebo. Each CDR3 is given with its conserved first and last residue. Each record gives: CDR3 protein, CDR3 DNA, D gene, V gene, clone size, J gene. A D gene is named only where the DNA matches it firmly. Expanded clones are given a class, and other clones once, few, many or no size at all.

CDR3: CASSPAPAGNTGELFF; DNA: TGCGCCAGCAGCCCCGCCCCTGCAGGAAACACCGGGGAGCTGTTTTTT; D: .; V: TRBV4-3; size: .; J: TRBJ2-2
CDR3: CASSVQGDQPQHF; DNA: TGTGCCAGCAGCGTACAGGGGGATCAGCCCCAGCATTTT; D: TRBD1; V: TRBV7-9; size: once; J: TRBJ1-5
CDR3: CASSERGAIHGYTF; DNA: TGTGCCAGCAGCGAGCGGGGGGCTATTCATGGCTACACCTTC; D: .; V: TRBV11-2; size: .; J: TRBJ1-2
CDR3: CASSLARGQGQFPYGYTF; DNA: TGTGCCAGCAGCTTAGCCCGGGGACAGGGTCAATTCCCTTATGGCTACACCTTC; D: TRBD1; V: TRBV7-8; size: few; J: TRBJ1-2
CDR3: CASRSHGPGNTEAFF; DNA: TGTGCCAGCAGATCCCACGGCCCCGGGAACACTGAAGCTTTCTTT; D: .; V: TRBV6-5; size: .; J: TRBJ1-1
CDR3: CASSQVSSSNQPQHF; DNA: TGCGCCAGCAGCCAAGTGAGTTCATCTAATCAGCCCCAGCATTTT; D: .; V: TRBV4-1; size: .; J: TRBJ1-5
CDR3: CSASKSGQGNSPLHF; DNA: TGCAGTGCTAGTAAATCTGGACAGGGTAATTCACCCCTCCACTTT; D: TRBD1; V: TRBV20-1; size: few; J: TRBJ1-6
CDR3: CASSFRAYHQPQHF; DNA: TGTGCCAGCAGTTTCAGGGCCTACCATCAGCCCCAGCATTTT; D: .; V: TRBV28; size: once; J: TRBJ1-5
CDR3: CAWSLIGGVEAGNTIYF; DNA: TGTGCCTGGAGCCTCATCGGCGGGGTGGAGGCTGGAAACACCATATATTTT; D: .; V: TRBV30; size: .; J: TRBJ1-3
CDR3: CASSATGTVTQYF; DNA: TGTGCCAGCAGCGCGACAGGGACAGTTACGCAGTATTTT; D: TRBD1; V: TRBV6-5; size: .; J: TRBJ2-3
CDR3: CASSFNREETQYF; DNA: TGTGCCAGCAGTTTTAACCGGGAAGAGACCCAGTACTTC; D: .; V: TRBV12-3/TRBV12-4; size: .; J: TRBJ2-5
CDR3: CASSTLAGRSYNEQFF; DNA: TGTGCCAGCAGTACTCTAGCGGGACGCTCCTACAATGAGCAGTTCTTC; D: TRBD2; V: TRBV27; size: .; J: TRBJ2-1
CDR3: CASSLQGSRPGDTIYF; DNA: TGTGCCAGCAGCTTACAGGGTAGTCGTCCGGGGGACACCATATATTTT; D: .; V: TRBV7-2; size: .; J: TRBJ1-3
CDR3: CASSEAGGLSAFF; DNA: TGTGCCAGCAGTGAAGCGGGAGGGTTGTCAGCTTTCTTT; D: .; V: TRBV6-1; size: .; J: TRBJ1-1
CDR3: CASSYRGATNEKLFF; DNA: TGTGCCAGCAGCTACCGGGGAGCCACTAATGAAAAACTGTTTTTT; D: .; V: TRBV9; size: .; J: TRBJ1-4
CDR3: CASSLGYRGLYNSPLHF; DNA: TGTGCCAGCAGCTTGGGCTACAGGGGTCTCTATAATTCACCCCTCCACTTT; D: TRBD1; V: TRBV5-5; size: .; J: TRBJ1-6